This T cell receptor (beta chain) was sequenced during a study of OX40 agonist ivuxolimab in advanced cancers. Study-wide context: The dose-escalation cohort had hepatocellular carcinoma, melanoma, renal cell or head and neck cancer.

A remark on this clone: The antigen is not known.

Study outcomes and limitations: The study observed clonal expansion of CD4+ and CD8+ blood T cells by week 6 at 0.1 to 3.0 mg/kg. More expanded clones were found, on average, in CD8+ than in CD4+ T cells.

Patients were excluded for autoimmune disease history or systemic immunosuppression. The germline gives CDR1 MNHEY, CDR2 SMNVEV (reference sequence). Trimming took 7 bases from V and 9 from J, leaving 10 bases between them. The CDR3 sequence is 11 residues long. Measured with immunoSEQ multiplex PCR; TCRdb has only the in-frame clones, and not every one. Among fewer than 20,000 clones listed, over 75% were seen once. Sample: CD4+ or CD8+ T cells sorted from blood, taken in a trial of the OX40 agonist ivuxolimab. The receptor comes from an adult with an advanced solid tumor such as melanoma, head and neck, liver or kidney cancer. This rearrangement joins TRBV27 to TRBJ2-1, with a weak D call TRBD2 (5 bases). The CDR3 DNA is TGTGCCAGCACCCGAGGGTTTGAGCAGTTCTTC. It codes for CASTRGFEQFF.